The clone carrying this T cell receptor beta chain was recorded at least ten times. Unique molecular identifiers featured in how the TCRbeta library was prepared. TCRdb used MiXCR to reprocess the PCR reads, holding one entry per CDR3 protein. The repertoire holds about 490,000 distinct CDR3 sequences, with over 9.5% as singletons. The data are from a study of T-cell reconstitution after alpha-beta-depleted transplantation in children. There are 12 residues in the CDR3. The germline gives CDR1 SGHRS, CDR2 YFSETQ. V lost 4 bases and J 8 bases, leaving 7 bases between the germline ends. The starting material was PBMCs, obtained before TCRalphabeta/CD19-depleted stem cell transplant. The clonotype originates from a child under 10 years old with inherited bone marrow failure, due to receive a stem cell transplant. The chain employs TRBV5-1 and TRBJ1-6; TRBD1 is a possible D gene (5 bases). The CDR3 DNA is TGCGCCAGCAGCATAGGGGATTCACCCCTCCACTTT. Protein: CASSIGDSPLHF.